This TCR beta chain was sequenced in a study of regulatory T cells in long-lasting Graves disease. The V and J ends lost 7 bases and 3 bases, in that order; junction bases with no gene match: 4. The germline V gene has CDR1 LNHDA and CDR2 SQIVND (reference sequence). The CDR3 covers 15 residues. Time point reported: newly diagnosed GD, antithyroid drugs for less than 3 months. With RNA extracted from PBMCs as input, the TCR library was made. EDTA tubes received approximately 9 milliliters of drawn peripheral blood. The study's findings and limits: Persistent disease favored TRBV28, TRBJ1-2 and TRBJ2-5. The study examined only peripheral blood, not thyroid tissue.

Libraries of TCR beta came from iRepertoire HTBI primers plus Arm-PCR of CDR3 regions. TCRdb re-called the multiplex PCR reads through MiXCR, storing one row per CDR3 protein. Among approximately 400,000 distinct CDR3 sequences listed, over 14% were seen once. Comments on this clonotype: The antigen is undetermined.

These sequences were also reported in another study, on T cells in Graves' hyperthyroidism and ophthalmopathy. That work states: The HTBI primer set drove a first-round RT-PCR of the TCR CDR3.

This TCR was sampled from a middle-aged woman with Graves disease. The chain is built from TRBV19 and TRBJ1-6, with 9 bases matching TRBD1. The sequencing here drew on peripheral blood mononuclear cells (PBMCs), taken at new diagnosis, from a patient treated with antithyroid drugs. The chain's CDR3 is CASTQTGGYNSPLHF. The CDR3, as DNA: TGTGCCAGTACTCAGACAGGGGGCTATAATTCACCCCTCCACTTT. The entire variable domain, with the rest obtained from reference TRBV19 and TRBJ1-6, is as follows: DGGITQSPKYLFRKEGQNVTLSCEQNLNHDAMYWYRQDPGQGLRLIYYSQIVNDFQKGDIAEGYSVSREKKESFPLTVTSAQKNPTAFYLCASTQTGGYNSPLHFGNGTRLTVT.